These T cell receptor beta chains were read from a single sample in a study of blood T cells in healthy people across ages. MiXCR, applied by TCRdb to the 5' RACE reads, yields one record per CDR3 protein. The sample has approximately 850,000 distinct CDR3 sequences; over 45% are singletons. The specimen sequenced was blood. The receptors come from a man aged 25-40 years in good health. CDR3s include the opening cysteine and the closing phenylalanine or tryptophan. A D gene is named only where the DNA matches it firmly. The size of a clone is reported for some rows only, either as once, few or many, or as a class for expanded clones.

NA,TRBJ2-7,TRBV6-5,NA,TGTGCCAGCAGTCCTACGTTGAGGAGGAACGAGCAGTACTTC,CASSPTLRRNEQYF
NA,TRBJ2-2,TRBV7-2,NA,TGTGCCAGCAGCTTAGCGACTACCGGGGAGCTGTTTTTT,CASSLATTGELFF
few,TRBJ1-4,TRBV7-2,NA,TGTGCCAGCAGCTCCAAGGCGTGGGAAAAACTGTTTTTT,CASSSKAWEKLFF
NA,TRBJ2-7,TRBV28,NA,TGTGCCAGCAGTTTAAGGGGGGGCAAAAACTCCTACGAGCAGTACTTC,CASSLRGGKNSYEQYF
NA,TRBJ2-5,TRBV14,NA,TGTGCCAGCGGATATGGGGTTGGGCAGTACTTC,CASGYGVGQYF
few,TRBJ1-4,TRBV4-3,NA,TGCGCCAGCAGCCTAGGGATGGCCGGGGGGGATGAAAAACTGTTTTTT,CASSLGMAGGDEKLFF
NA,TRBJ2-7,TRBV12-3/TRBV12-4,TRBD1,TGTGCCAGCAGTGCGGGACAGGAAAATGAGCAGTACTTC,CASSAGQENEQYF
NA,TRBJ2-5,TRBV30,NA,TGTGCCTGGAGTGTAGGTAGCACATGGGGAGAGACCCAGTACTTC,CAWSVGSTWGETQYF
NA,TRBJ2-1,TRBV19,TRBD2,TGTGCCAGTAGTCCTACACTTCTAGCGGGAGGGTACAATGAGCAGTTCTTC,CASSPTLLAGGYNEQFF
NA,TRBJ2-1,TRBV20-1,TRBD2,TGCAGTGCTAGAGTCTTCACTAGCGGGAGTATGGATGAGCAGTTCTTC,CSARVFTSGSMDEQFF
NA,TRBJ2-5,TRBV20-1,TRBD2,TGCAGTGCTAGACTCGGGAGGAAGGAGACCCAGTACTTC,CSARLGRKETQYF
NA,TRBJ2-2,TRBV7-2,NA,TGTGCCAGCAGCCGACCCGGACTCCCAATGACCGGGAAGCTGTTTTTT,CASSRPGLPMTGKLFF
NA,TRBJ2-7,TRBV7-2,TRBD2,TGTGCCAGCAGCTTAGCGTTCGCGGGAGAGACATACGAGCAGTACTTC,CASSLAFAGETYEQYF
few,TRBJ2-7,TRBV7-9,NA,TGTGCCAGCAGCTCCGCCACAGGGTACTACTCCTACGAGCAGTACTTC,CASSSATGYYSYEQYF
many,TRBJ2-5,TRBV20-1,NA,TGCAGTGCTAGAGAGAGCTCAATCCTGGAGACCCAGTACTTC,CSARESSILETQYF
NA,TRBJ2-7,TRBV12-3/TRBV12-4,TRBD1,TGTGCCAGCCTACAGGGGGTGGGTTACGAGCAGTACTTC,CASLQGVGYEQYF
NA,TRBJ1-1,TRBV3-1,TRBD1,TGTGCCAGCAGCCGCAAGGGACAGGGGGCCTCTGAAGCTTTCTTT,CASSRKGQGASEAFF
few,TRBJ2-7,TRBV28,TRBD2,TGTGCCAGCAGTTTCCCTGGGACTAGCGGGAGCCCCTACGAGCAGTACTTC,CASSFPGTSGSPYEQYF
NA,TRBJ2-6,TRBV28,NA,TGTGCCAGCAGTTTGACAGAGGCTGGGGCCAACGTCCTGACTTTC,CASSLTEAGANVLTF
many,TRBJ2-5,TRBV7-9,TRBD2,TGTGCCAGCAGCCCTTCAGCGACTAGCGGAAAACAAGAGACCCAGTACTTC,CASSPSATSGKQETQYF
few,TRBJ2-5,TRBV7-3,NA,TGTGCCAGCAGCCGAGTCGGAGGGGAGGAGACCCAGTACTTC,CASSRVGGEETQYF
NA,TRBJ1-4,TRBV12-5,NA,TGTGCTAGCGGACCCCTAACTGAAAAACTGTTTTTT,CASGPLTEKLFF
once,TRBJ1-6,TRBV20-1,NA,TGCAGTGCTAGAGAGATGGGGAGGAGCTCCTATAATTCACCCCTCCACTTT,CSAREMGRSSYNSPLHF
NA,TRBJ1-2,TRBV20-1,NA,TGCAGTGCTAGCCCACTCGCTTTAACATCTGGCTACACCTTC,CSASPLALTSGYTF
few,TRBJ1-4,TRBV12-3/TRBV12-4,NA,TGTGCCAGCAGGGCCCGGGACGGAACTAATGAAAAACTGTTTTTT,CASRARDGTNEKLFF
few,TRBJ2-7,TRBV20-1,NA,TGCAGTGCTGGGGGACGGCGGGGCTACGAGCAGTACTTC,CSAGGRRGYEQYF
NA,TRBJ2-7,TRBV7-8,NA,TGTGCCAGCAGCACAGGGTTGATTGCCTACGAGCAGTACTTC,CASSTGLIAYEQYF
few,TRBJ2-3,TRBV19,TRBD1,TGTGCCAGTAGTGTGACAGGGGTCGGCGATACGCAGTATTTT,CASSVTGVGDTQYF
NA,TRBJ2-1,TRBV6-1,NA,TGTGCCAGCAGTGAACAGGGAGTCACCAATGAGCAGTTCTTC,CASSEQGVTNEQFF
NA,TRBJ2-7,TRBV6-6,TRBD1,TGTGCCAGCAGACGCGACAGGGAAGGCCGCGAGCAGTACTTC,CASRRDREGREQYF
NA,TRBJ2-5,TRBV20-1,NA,TGCAGTGCCTGGGGCCAGGGATTCGAGACCCAGTACTTC,CSAWGQGFETQYF
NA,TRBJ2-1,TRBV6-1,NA,TGTGCCAGCCGCCTAGGGGACGGGGATAAAGGAGAGCAGTTCTTC,CASRLGDGDKGEQFF
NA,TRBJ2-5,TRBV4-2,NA,TGTGCCAGCACCGATTTGGAGGGGGGGGGCGAGACCCAGTACTTC,CASTDLEGGGETQYF
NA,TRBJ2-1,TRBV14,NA,TGTGCCAGCAGCCAAGTCCAGCAGGAGGACAATGAGCAGTTCTTC,CASSQVQQEDNEQFF
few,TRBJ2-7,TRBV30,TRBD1,TGTGCCGGGGACAGGCTGGGCGAGCAGTACTTC,CAGDRLGEQYF
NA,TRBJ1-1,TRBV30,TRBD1,TGTGCCTGGAGGTACAGGGGGCCGGCTGAAGCTTTCTTT,CAWRYRGPAEAFF
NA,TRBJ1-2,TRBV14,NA,TGTGCCAGCAGCCAAGACGGGGGGACATTGGGGGAAAACGGCTACACCTTC,CASSQDGGTLGENGYTF
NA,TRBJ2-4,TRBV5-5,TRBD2,TGTGCCAGCAGCCCGTGGACTAGCGGTCGGCAAAACATTCAGTACTTC,CASSPWTSGRQNIQYF
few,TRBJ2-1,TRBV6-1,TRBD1,TGTGCCAGTCGGGACAGGGATAACAATGAGCAGTTCTTC,CASRDRDNNEQFF
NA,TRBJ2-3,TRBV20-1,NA,TGCAGTGCTAGTCGGTCGGGGAGCACAGATACGCAGTATTTT,CSASRSGSTDTQYF
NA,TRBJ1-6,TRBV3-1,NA,TGTGCCAGCAGCCGGACGCCCCTCCACTTT,CASSRTPLHF
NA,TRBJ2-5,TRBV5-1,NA,TGCGCCAGCAGCTGGGTTGGAGAAGAGACCCAGTACTTC,CASSWVGEETQYF
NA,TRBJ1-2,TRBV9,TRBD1,TGTGCCAGCAGCGCGGGACAGGGCCTTAACTATGGCTACACCTTC,CASSAGQGLNYGYTF
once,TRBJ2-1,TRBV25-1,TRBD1,TGTGCCAGCAGCGACAGGGGGCATGAGCAGTTCTTC,CASSDRGHEQFF
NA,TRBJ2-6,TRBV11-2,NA,TGTGCCAGCAGACCGATTCAGGGGCGCTCTGGGGCCAACGTCCTGACTTTC,CASRPIQGRSGANVLTF
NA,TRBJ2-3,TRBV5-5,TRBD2,TGTGCCAGCAGCTTTTTCGGGGGGAGAGATACGCAGTATTTT,CASSFFGGRDTQYF
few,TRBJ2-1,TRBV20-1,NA,TGCAGTGTCCGCCGGACGGGAGTAAGGTACAATGAGCAGTTCTTC,CSVRRTGVRYNEQFF
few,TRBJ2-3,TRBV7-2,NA,TGTGCCAGCAGCTCACTCCTAGCTACGCAGTATTTT,CASSSLLATQYF
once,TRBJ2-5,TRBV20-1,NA,TGCAGTGCTAGAGATAGCGACTATCAAGAGACCCAGTACTTC,CSARDSDYQETQYF
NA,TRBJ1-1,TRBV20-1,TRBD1,TGCAGTGCTACCGGGACAGCTGCCCCTGAAGCTTTCTTT,CSATGTAAPEAFF
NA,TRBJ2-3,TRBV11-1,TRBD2,TGTGCCAGCAGCCGACTAGCCTACCCTAGCACAGATACGCAGTATTTT,CASSRLAYPSTDTQYF
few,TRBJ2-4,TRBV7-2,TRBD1,TGTGCCAGCAGCCGACAGGGGGGAAACATTCAGTACTTC,CASSRQGGNIQYF
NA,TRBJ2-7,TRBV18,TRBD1,TGTGCCCGCTCACCGGGACAGGGTCCGAGCTCCTACGAGCAGTACTTC,CARSPGQGPSSYEQYF
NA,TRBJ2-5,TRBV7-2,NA,TGTGCCAGCAGCCCCCACAGGGGGGGGCAAGAGACCCAGTACTTC,CASSPHRGGQETQYF
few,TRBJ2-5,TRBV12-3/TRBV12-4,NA,TGTGCCAGCAGTTCCTTGACACCCTGGTTGACCCAGTACTTC,CASSSLTPWLTQYF